This T cell receptor beta chain appears in the sequencing data of a study of Ad26.COV2.S vaccination and SARS-CoV-2 variants. Study at large: Dosing was one shot or two shots 56 days apart.

Germline lookup yields CDR1 SGHTA and CDR2 FQGTGA. Trimming stripped 5 bases from V and 5 bases from J, with 15 bases between. This CDR3 spans 14 amino acids. In regard to this clone: Its antigen is not identified.

Treatment reported: roughly 19 received Ad26.COV2.S at low or high dose, single or two shots; 5 received placebo; per-sample allocation not given. Samples analyzed were those drawn on day 63 after the first vaccine or placebo injection. A Boston adult aged 18-55 years was the donor. An Ad26 vector carrying the Wuhan-strain SARS-CoV-2 spike served as the vaccine. Broader study findings: Vaccinated and placebo-treated recipients had similar non-spike TCR breadth.

Here immunoSEQ multiplex PCR was the method, and the copy in TCRdb shows in-frame clones only, minus some. The profile covers about 350,000 clones, with 88% appearing a single time and around 6.6% taken by the ten largest. The chain has TRBV7-3 and TRBJ1-2, with D maybe TRBD1 (6 bases). The sequencing used peripheral blood, collected in a trial of Ad26.COV2.S vaccine versus placebo. This clonotype originated in a person aged 18-60 years who received the Ad26.COV2.S COVID-19 vaccine or a placebo. CDR3 nucleotides: TGTGCCAGCAGCGGAGGCGGACAGTCTTATGGCTACACCTTC. This translates into CASSGGGQSYGYTF. The entire variable domain, with the rest obtained from reference TRBV7-3 and TRBJ1-2, is as follows: GAGVSQTPSNKVTEKGKYVELRCDPISGHTALYWYRQSLGQGPEFLIYFQGTGAADDSGLPNDRFFAVRPEGSVSTLKIQRTERGDSAVYLCASSGGGQSYGYTFGSGTRLTVV.